The 11 T cell receptor beta chains listed next were all sequenced from one sample in a study of cytomegalovirus exposure and HLA in healthy donors. This PCR relied on a set of 60 Vbeta primers and 13 Jbeta primers. Sequencing used immunoSEQ multiplex PCR; TCRdb keeps in-frame clones, though not all of them. The sample holds about 170,000 clones; around three quarters are singletons and the top ten take approximately 2.2%. Sequencing was done on a sample of PBMCs. The receptor source for this set is a woman aged 25 to 39 in good health and CMV-seropositive.

CDR3 loop: CASSPLGQTEAFF. DNA of the CDR3: TGTGCCAGCAGTCCTCTGGGCCAAACTGAAGCTTTCTTT. The chain is built from TRBV6-1 and TRBJ1-1; D gene unclear. CDR3 length: 13 amino acids. V was pared by 5 bases and J by 5 bases, with 12 bases between. Germline CDR1 and CDR2: MNHNS and SASEGT.

This rearrangement joins TRBV11-2 to TRBJ2-7; tentatively, D is TRBD2 (6 bases). Trimming cost V 1 base and J 6 bases, with 10 bases left between them. The CDR3 is made up of 13 amino acids. Per germline, CDR1 SGHAT and CDR2 FQNNGV. The CDR3 reads CASSLGGVTEQYF. The CDR3 DNA follows: TGTGCCAGCAGCTTAGGGGGGGTGACCGAGCAGTACTTC.

The chain carries TRBV7-9 and TRBJ2-7, with 9 positions matching TRBD1. The CDR3 loop spans 17 amino acids. The ends lost 5 bases at V and 2 bases at J; junction bases unmatched: 13. CDR1 and CDR2 (germline): SEHNR, FQNEAQ (reference sequence). DNA for the CDR3: TGTGCCAGCAGCCAAGGCGGCCGAGGACAGGGGACCTACGAGCAGTACTTC. Its protein product is CASSQGGRGQGTYEQYF.

The genes are TRBV9 and TRBJ2-5; a possible D gene is TRBD2 (6 bases). CDR3 length: 14 residues. CDR1 and CDR2 from the germline V gene are SGDLS and YYNGEE. V was trimmed by 0 bases and J by 5 bases, leaving 11 bases between them. This CDR3 reads CASSVGARGETQYF. CDR3 bases: TGTGCCAGCAGCGTAGGGGCTCGGGGGGAGACCCAGTACTTC.

This chain uses TRBV7-9 with TRBJ1-2, with 11 bases that match TRBD1. Germline V gene lookup returns CDR1 SEHNR and CDR2 FQNEAQ (reference sequence). The CDR3 runs 16 residues. V lost 5 bases and J lost 5; bases outside the gene matches: 10. CDR3 coding DNA: TGTGCCAGCAGCGCCCTACGGGGACAGGGGGGTTATGGCTACACCTTC. Protein product: CASSALRGQGGYGYTF.

The chain carries TRBV10-2 and TRBJ2-1; 7 bases agree with TRBD2. Germline V gene sequence: CDR1 WSHSY, CDR2 SAAADI. The CDR3 is 18 amino acids. Trimming at V came to 4 bases and at J to 0 bases, leaving 12 bases not matched to a gene. CDR3 in DNA: TGCGCCAGCAGTGGAGATGGAGCGGGGTCTGCCTCCTACAATGAGCAGTTCTTC. Amino acid sequence: CASSGDGAGSASYNEQFF.

The V call is TRBV5-1, the J call TRBJ2-1; the match to TRBD2 covers 12 bases. V lost 0 bases and J lost 7; bases outside the gene matches: 2. CDR1 and CDR2 (germline): SGHRS, YFSETQ. The CDR3 totals 15 residues. The CDR3 protein is CASSLGLAGVNEQFF. In DNA, the CDR3 is TGCGCCAGCAGCTTGGGACTAGCGGGAGTGAATGAGCAGTTCTTC.

This chain links TRBV29-1 with TRBJ1-2, with a tentative D call TRBD1 (5 bases). The CDR3 has 11 amino acids. Per the germline V gene, CDR1 is SQVTM and CDR2 is ANQGSEA. V gave up 8 bases and J gave up 8 bases, with 15 bases separating them. CDR3 nucleotides: TGCAGCCATGACAGACAAGAAGGCTACACCTTC. It specifies CSHDRQEGYTF. Full variable domain (outside the CDR3, taken from reference TRBV29-1 and TRBJ1-2): SAVISQKPSRDICQRGTSLTIQCQVDSQVTMMFWYRQQPGQSLTLIATANQGSEATYESGFVIDKFPISRPNLTFSTLTVSNMSPEDSSIYLCSHDRQEGYTFGSGTRLTVV.

This clone has just one count. V and J are TRBV6-5 and TRBJ1-2; D unclear. The CDR3 has 12 amino acids. V was pared by 8 bases and J by 3 bases, with 10 bases between. The V gene's germline CDR1 is MNHEY and CDR2 SVGAGI. CDR3 nucleotides: TGTGCCAGCGGTGACAACTACTATGGCTACACCTTC. Protein: CASGDNYYGYTF.

J is TRBJ2-7 and V is TRBV6-5; 9 bases are shared with TRBD2. Germline CDR1 is MNHEY and CDR2 is SVGAGI. The CDR3 has 15 amino acids. With V trimmed by 2 bases and J by 5 bases, 7 bases remained unmatched. The CDR3 sequence is CASSYGIAGANEQYF. In DNA, the CDR3 is TGTGCCAGCAGTTACGGGATAGCGGGAGCGAACGAGCAGTACTTC.

The chain couples TRBV19 to TRBJ1-6, with D perhaps matching TRBD1 (5 bases). CDR3 length equals 15 residues. CDR1 LNHDA and CDR2 SQIVND come from the germline V gene (reference sequence). The V gene lost 3 bases and the J gene lost 5 bases, with 11 bases spanning the gap. Written as DNA, the CDR3 is TGTGCCAGTAGTATTGGTACAGGTAATAATTCACCCCTCCACTTT. Translated, it gives CASSIGTGNNSPLHF.